This TCR beta chain was documented in a study of blood T cell repertoires in COVID-19. Method: immunoSEQ multiplex PCR; TCRdb's copy keeps in-frame clones and lacks some. The sample consists of more than 95,000 clones, 75% to 85% of them appearing once. The CDR3 has 14 amino acids. After removal of 0 bases from V and 8 bases from J, the junction contained 7 bases not matched to a gene. The germline V gene encodes CDR1 SGHKS and CDR2 YYEKEE (reference sequence). The source is a man aged 35 to 55 with active or convalescent COVID-19. The sequenced sample was peripheral blood. The chain joins TRBV5-5 to TRBJ1-2; TRBD1 matches 7 bases. The CDR3 nucleotides are TGTGCCAGCAGCTTGGGACAGGGTTCTTGGGGCTACACCTTC. Translating gives CASSLGQGSWGYTF.